This T cell receptor (beta chain) stems from a study of blood T cell repertoires in COVID-19. On the study more broadly: The analysed material was cDNA or gDNA that came from T cells, B-cell-depleted T cells, or PBMCs.

Sequencing was performed with immunoSEQ multiplex PCR; in TCRdb, only in-frame clones are kept and a portion is missing. The table lists approximately 380,000 clones, approximately 81% of them singletons, with 3.5% to 4% in the top ten. The CDR3 totals 15 residues. Trimming removed 6 bases at V and 1 base at J, with 15 bases between. The germline V gene encodes CDR1 MDHEN and CDR2 SYDVKM. The chain combines TRBV28 with TRBJ1-1; tentatively, D is TRBD1 (5 bases). Source material: peripheral blood. This TCR was recovered from a woman younger than 30 with acute or convalescent COVID-19. As DNA, the CDR3 is TGTGCCAGCAGCCCAGCCGGCAGGGAGAACACTGAAGCTTTCTTT. It yields the protein CASSPAGRENTEAFF.